This T cell receptor (beta chain) appears in the sequencing data of a study of blood T cell repertoires in COVID-19. Turning to the study itself: Samples came from the United States, Italy and Spain, spanning acute and convalescent COVID-19. From T cells, B-cell-depleted T cells, or PBMCs came the material, which was cDNA or gDNA.

CDR1 and CDR2 (germline): SGHTA, FQGTGA. The CDR3 extends over 15 amino acids. Losses at the gene ends were 6 bases for V and 7 bases for J; bases not matched to a gene: 10. As processed by the authors: Reference gene primers were amplified, and this amplification served to estimate nucleated cell counts. Method: immunoSEQ multiplex PCR; TCRdb's copy keeps in-frame clones and lacks some. V and J calls and clone size are given by that table; D and trimming were obtained from the DNA. The sample has around 30,000 clones, about 79% seen once; the top ten hold 10% to 15%. This clone has a single count. This TCR came from a human donor in a cohort sampled during active COVID-19. Sequenced material: peripheral blood. V and J are TRBV7-3 and TRBJ2-1, with 9 bases identical to TRBD1. The CDR3 region has the DNA TGTGCCAGCAGGTTTCAACAGGGGGCGAGGAATGAGCAGTTCTTC. Translated: CASRFQQGARNEQFF.